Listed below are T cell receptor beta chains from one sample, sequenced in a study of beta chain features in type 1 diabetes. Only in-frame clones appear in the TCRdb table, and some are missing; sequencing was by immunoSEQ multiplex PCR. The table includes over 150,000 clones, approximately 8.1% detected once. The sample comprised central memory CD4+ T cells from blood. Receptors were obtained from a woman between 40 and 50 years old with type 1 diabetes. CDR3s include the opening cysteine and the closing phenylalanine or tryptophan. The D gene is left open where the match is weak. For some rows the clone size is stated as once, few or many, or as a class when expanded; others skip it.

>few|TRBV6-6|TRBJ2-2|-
TGTGCCAGCAGTTACGGCCCTAGCAGCGGGGAGCTGTTTTTT
CASSYGPSSGELFF
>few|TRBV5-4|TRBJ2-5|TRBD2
TGTGCCAGCAGCTTGGATCGGGGGGTCCAAGAGACCCAGTACTTC
CASSLDRGVQETQYF
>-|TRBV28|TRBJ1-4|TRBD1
TGTGCCAGCAGTGACCGCCGGGACAGGGGGGAAAAACTGTTTTTT
CASSDRRDRGEKLFF
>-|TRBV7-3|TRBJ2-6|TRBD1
TGTGCCAGCAGCCTACGACAGGGGAACTCTGGGGCCAACGTCCTGACTTTC
CASSLRQGNSGANVLTF
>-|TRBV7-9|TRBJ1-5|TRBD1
TGTGCCAGCAGCTCAACGACAGGGGGCCAGCCCCAGCATTTT
CASSSTTGGQPQHF
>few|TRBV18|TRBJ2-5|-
TGTGCCAGCTCACCTAAGACAGAAGAGACCCAGTACTTC
CASSPKTEETQYF
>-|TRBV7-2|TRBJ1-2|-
TGTGCCAGCAGCCTACCGGGGGAAGGGAGCTACACCTTC
CASSLPGEGSYTF
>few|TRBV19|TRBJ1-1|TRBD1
TGTGCCAGTAGTATTGACAGGGGAAGCACTGAAGCTTTCTTT
CASSIDRGSTEAFF
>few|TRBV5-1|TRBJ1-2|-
TGCGCCAGCAGCTCCCCGGGACTCCGAGGCTACACCTTC
CASSSPGLRGYTF
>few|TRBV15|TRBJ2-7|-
TGTGCCACCAGCAGGGACAAATCCTACGAGCAGTACTTC
CATSRDKSYEQYF
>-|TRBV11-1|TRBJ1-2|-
TGTGCCAGCAGCTTCCCTCCTCCGGGGATCTATGGCTACACCTTC
CASSFPPPGIYGYTF
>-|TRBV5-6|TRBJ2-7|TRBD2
TGTGCCAGCAGCTTTAGCGGGAGCAATGAGCAGTACTTC
CASSFSGSNEQYF
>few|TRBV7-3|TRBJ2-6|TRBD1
TGTGCCAGCACCGCCGGGACAGGGGATTCTGGGGCCAACGTCCTGACTTTC
CASTAGTGDSGANVLTF
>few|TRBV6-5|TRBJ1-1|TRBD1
TGTGCCAGCAGTTACATGTCAGGGGGCGCGAGCACTGAAGCTTTCTTT
CASSYMSGGASTEAFF
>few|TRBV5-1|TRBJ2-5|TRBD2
TGCGCCAGCATAGGACTAGCGGGGGCCAGGGAGACCCAGTACTTC
CASIGLAGARETQYF
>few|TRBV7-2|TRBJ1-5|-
TGTGCCAGCAGCGGGCTACAGGGTCAGCCCCAGCATTTT
CASSGLQGQPQHF
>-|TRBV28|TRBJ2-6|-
TGTGCCAGCAGTTTGCAGGGCCCGCTTCCCAACGTCCTGACTTTC
CASSLQGPLPNVLTF
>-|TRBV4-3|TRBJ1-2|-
TGCGCCAGCAGCCAAGAAATGGAGACAGGTGGCTACACCTTC
CASSQEMETGGYTF
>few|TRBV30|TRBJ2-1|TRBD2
TGTGCCTGGAGGCTAGCGGGAGTCCATGAGCAGTTCTTC
CAWRLAGVHEQFF
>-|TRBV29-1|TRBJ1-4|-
TGCAGCGTTTGTTATACCATGGGGGGAAAACTGTTTTTT
CSVCYTMGGKLFF
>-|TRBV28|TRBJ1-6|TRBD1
TGTGCCAGCAGTTTGAGGCCCGGGACAGGGGCATCACCCCTCCACTTT
CASSLRPGTGASPLHF
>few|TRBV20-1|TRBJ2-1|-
TGCAGTGCTGAGAGGGACAATGAGCAGTTCTTC
CSAERDNEQFF
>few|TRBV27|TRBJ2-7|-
TGTGCCAGCAGCCGAACGTCGGACAGCGGCGAGCAGTACTTC
CASSRTSDSGEQYF
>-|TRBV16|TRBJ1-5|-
TGTGCCAGCAGCCGGGACTGGAATCAGCCCCAGCATTTT
CASSRDWNQPQHF
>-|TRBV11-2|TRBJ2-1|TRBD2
TGTGCCAGCAGCTTATGGACTAGCGGGTTCTACAATGAGCAGTTCTTC
CASSLWTSGFYNEQFF
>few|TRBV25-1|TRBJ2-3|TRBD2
TGTGCCAGCAGTGACCCTGGACTAGCGGTCACAGATACGCAGTATTTT
CASSDPGLAVTDTQYF
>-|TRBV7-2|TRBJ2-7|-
TGTGCCAGCAGCTTTAAGCCCGCGCGGGACGAGCAGTACTTC
CASSFKPARDEQYF
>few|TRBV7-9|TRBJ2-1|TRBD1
TGTGCCAGCAGCTTAGGAGGGGGCGATGAGCAGTTCTTC
CASSLGGGDEQFF
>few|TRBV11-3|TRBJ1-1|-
TGTGCCAGCAGCTCGGGAGGGGGTTTTGGCACTGAAGCTTTCTTT
CASSSGGGFGTEAFF
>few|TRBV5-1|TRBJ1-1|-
TGCGCCAGCAGCTTGGGGGTAGGAGTCGGTGGCACTGAAGCTTTCTTT
CASSLGVGVGGTEAFF
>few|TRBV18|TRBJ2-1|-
TGTGCCAGCTCACCATTCGCTAGTGGGTCCTACAATGAGCAGTTCTTC
CASSPFASGSYNEQFF
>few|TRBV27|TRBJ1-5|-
TGTGCCAGCAGAGGGGGTGGTAGCAATCAGCCCCAGCATTTT
CASRGGGSNQPQHF
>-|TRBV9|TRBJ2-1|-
TGTGCCAGCAGCATCGACCGGGGGAATGAGCAGTTCTTC
CASSIDRGNEQFF
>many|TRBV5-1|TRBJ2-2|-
TGCGCCAGCAAATACCAGGGAAACACCGGGGAGCTGTTTTTT
CASKYQGNTGELFF
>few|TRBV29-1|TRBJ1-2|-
TGCAGCGCAGGACGGCGGAAGACCTATGGAGGGGACGGCTACACCTTC
CSAGRRKTYGGDGYTF
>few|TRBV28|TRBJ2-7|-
TGTGCCAGCAGTTTGCCGGGAGACTACGAGCAGTACTTC
CASSLPGDYEQYF
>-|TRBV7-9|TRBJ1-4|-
TGTGCCAGCAGCTTAGGGCTTAATGAAAAACTGTTTTTT
CASSLGLNEKLFF
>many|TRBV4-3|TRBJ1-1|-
TGCGCCAGCAGCAGCCAGGGGACGAACACTGAAGCTTTCTTT
CASSSQGTNTEAFF
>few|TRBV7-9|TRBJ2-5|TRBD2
TGTGCCAGCAGCTCCGGGAGAGGCGGGAGAGCAGAGACCCAGTACTTC
CASSSGRGGRAETQYF
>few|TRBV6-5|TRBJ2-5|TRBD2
TGTGCCAGCAGGCCCCTAGCGGGTGGGCCAGAGACCCAGTACTTC
CASRPLAGGPETQYF